Shown below are 22 T cell receptor beta chains from a single sample sequenced in a study of siplizumab effects on memory and regulatory T cells. Profiling relied on immunoSEQ multiplex PCR, and the TCRdb table lists in-frame clones only, not all of them. Of around 100,000 clones in the sample, roughly 92% were seen once. The specimen sequenced was CD4+ T cells sorted from blood. The receptors were sampled from a human donor in good health.

V and J are TRBV7-9 and TRBJ2-7; D is uncertain. Germline CDR1 SEHNR, CDR2 FQNEAQ (reference sequence). The V gene lost 3 bases and the J gene lost 3 bases, with 6 bases spanning the gap. The CDR3 extends over 12 amino acids. The CDR3 sequence: CASSFRFYEQYF. CDR3 DNA: TGTGCCAGCAGCTTCCGTTTCTACGAGCAGTACTTC.

The chain carries TRBV27 and TRBJ2-1, with D perhaps being TRBD1 or TRBD2 (5 bases each). Trimming cost V 1 base and J 8 bases, with 15 bases left between them. The germline V gene encodes CDR1 MNHEY and CDR2 SMNVEV (reference sequence). The CDR3 sequence is 15 residues long. Here the CDR3 reads CASSLLGQVSDEQFF. The DNA for the CDR3 is TGTGCCAGCAGTTTATTGGGGCAGGTTAGCGATGAGCAGTTCTTC.

V is TRBV5-1 and J is TRBJ2-2; D is possibly TRBD1 (6 bases). Germline assignment: CDR1 SGHRS and CDR2 YFSETQ. This CDR3 has 16 residues. V lost 3 bases and J 2 bases, leaving 14 bases between the germline ends. CDR3: CASSSLGGDNTGELFF. The CDR3 nucleotides are TGCGCCAGCAGCTCCTTAGGGGGAGACAACACCGGGGAGCTGTTTTTT.

Comment on this clone: The same CDR3 is also encoded by other DNA sequences in this sample. This sequence joins TRBV19 and TRBJ1-5, with a tentative D call TRBD1 (5 bases). The V gene's germline CDR1 is LNHDA and CDR2 SQIVND (reference sequence). The CDR3 has 13 amino acids. V was cut by 0 bases and J by 6 bases, with 6 bases left in between. The CDR3 DNA reads as TGTGCCAGTAGTATAGAGGGACGTCAGCCCCAGCATTTT. Amino acids: CASSIEGRQPQHF.

About this clone itself: The junction shows a germline mismatch at one end, possibly a read error. The chain joins TRBV2 to TRBJ2-7; the D gene is possibly TRBD1 (5 bases). The CDR3 totals 11 residues. Looked up from germline, CDR1 is SNHLY and CDR2 is FYNNEI. CDR3 in amino acids: CAGRQSYEQYF. DNA of the CDR3: TGTGCCGGCAGACAGTCCTACGAGCAGTACTTC.

This clone appeared a few times. V and J are TRBV5-1 and TRBJ2-5; the D is unclear. In germline, CDR1 is SGHRS, CDR2 YFSETQ. V lost 4 bases and J 1 base, leaving 8 bases between the germline ends. The CDR3 has 13 amino acids. The CDR3 loop reads CASSPVVQETQYF. In DNA form, the CDR3 reads TGCGCCAGCAGCCCAGTTGTCCAAGAGACCCAGTACTTC.

The J gene is TRBJ1-5, the V gene TRBV10-3, with D unclear. This CDR3 comprises 14 residues. Trimming removed 10 bases at V and 0 bases at J, with 13 bases between. Per the germline V gene, CDR1 is ENHRY and CDR2 is SYGVKD. In DNA, the CDR3 is TGTGCCAGCAGCGACACACATAGCAATCAGCCCCAGCATTTT. It encodes CASSDTHSNQPQHF.

The V call is TRBV27, the J call TRBJ2-7, with TRBD1 matching 8 bases. V lost 3 bases, J lost 2 bases, and 0 bases stayed unmatched. Germline V CDR1 and CDR2: MNHEY, SMNVEV (reference sequence). The CDR3 runs 13 residues. The CDR3 here is CASSLDRAYEQYF. The CDR3 nucleotides read TGTGCCAGCAGTTTGGACAGGGCCTACGAGCAGTACTTC.

The V call is TRBV2, the J call TRBJ1-5; 9 bases align to TRBD1. The V segment lost 3 bases and the J segment 4 bases; nucleotides outside the gene matches: 19. Germline CDR1 and CDR2: SNHLY and FYNNEI. The CDR3 loop spans 20 amino acids. This CDR3 reads CASSDGGQGGRFGSNQPQHF. The CDR3 DNA reads TGTGCCAGCAGTGATGGGGGACAGGGCGGACGTTTCGGTAGTAATCAGCCCCAGCATTTT.

The V call is TRBV10-3, the J call TRBJ1-6; no reliable D call. V lost 5 bases to trimming and J lost 11 bases, with 10 bases between them. Germline V gives CDR1 ENHRY, CDR2 SYGVKD. CDR3 length equals 12 residues. The CDR3 spells CAISLPGTPLHF. CDR3 nucleotides: TGTGCCATCAGTCTTCCGGGGACACCCCTCCACTTT.

The CDR3 DNA sequence: TGTGCCAGCAGCATGGGAGGTAGCGGGTATTACGAGCAGTACTTC. This encodes CASSMGGSGYYEQYF. V and J are TRBV9 and TRBJ2-7; 7 bases line up with TRBD2. J lost 4 bases, V lost 4 bases, and 11 bases had no gene match. CDR3 length equals 15 residues. The V gene's germline CDR1 is SGDLS and CDR2 YYNGEE.

CDR3 region: CAIRKPGREYGYTF. The DNA of the CDR3 is TGTGCCATCAGAAAACCGGGACGAGAATATGGCTACACCTTC. V usage is TRBV10-3 and J usage is TRBJ1-2, with TRBD1 as a possible D gene (5 bases). V was cut by 6 bases and J by 5 bases, with 16 bases left in between. Germline loops: CDR1 ENHRY, CDR2 SYGVKD. The CDR3 totals 14 residues.

The CDR3 DNA reads as TGTGCCAGCAGCACCCAGCGCGGGCAGTTCTTC. It codes for CASSTQRGQFF. The genes are TRBV13 and TRBJ2-1; D unclear. Germline V CDR1 and CDR2: PRHDT, FYEKMQ (reference sequence). V was trimmed by 5 bases and J by 12 bases, leaving 11 bases between them. The CDR3 is 11 amino acids.

The chain combines TRBV6-1 with TRBJ1-4, with D tentatively TRBD1 (5 bases). The CDR3 contains 14 residues. Germline V gene data show CDR1 as MNHNS and CDR2 as SASEGT. Between the trimmed V and J ends, which lost 8 bases and 8 bases, there was a span of 18 bases. CDR3 in amino acids: CASGRGTAIEKLFF. The CDR3 DNA sequence: TGTGCCAGCGGGAGGGGCACCGCCATAGAAAAACTGTTTTTT.

The rearrangement joins TRBV6-5 to TRBJ2-3, with D possibly TRBD1 on 5 matching bases. The CDR3 contains 15 residues. Germline V gene lookup returns CDR1 MNHEY and CDR2 SVGAGI. Trimming removed 6 bases from V and 0 bases from J, with 13 bases in between. CDR3 protein: CASRPTTVSTDTQYF. CDR3 bases: TGTGCCAGCAGGCCTACGACAGTTAGCACAGATACGCAGTATTTT.

The genes are TRBV30 and TRBJ2-1; TRBD2 matches 7 bases. From germline, CDR1 is GTSNPN and CDR2 SVGIG (reference sequence). This CDR3 spans 12 amino acids. The J segment lost 6 bases and the V segment lost 1 base, leaving 0 bases of the junction unmatched. CDR3 sequence reads: CAWSGTSNEQFF. The CDR3 coding sequence is TGTGCCTGGAGTGGGACTAGCAATGAGCAGTTCTTC.

The chain uses TRBV10-2 and TRBJ2-2; no clear D gene. This CDR3 has 12 amino acids. Per the germline V gene, CDR1 is WSHSY and CDR2 is SAAADI. The V gene lost 3 bases and the J gene lost 4 bases, with 3 bases spanning the gap. The CDR3 sequence: CASSDGTGELFF. The CDR3 bases are TGCGCCAGCAGTGACGGCACCGGGGAGCTGTTTTTT.

The chain joins TRBV5-4 to TRBJ1-4, with a possible D match to TRBD1 (6 bases). CDR3 size: 17 residues. Trimming pared 4 bases from V and 5 bases from J, leaving 21 bases between. CDR1 and CDR2 from the germline V gene are SGHNT and YYREEE (reference sequence). CDR3 DNA sequence: TGTGCCAGCAGCCTCTTATGGGGGCAGTGGGGCAATGAAAAACTGTTTTTT. Translating it yields CASSLLWGQWGNEKLFF.

The rearrangement uses TRBV7-9 and TRBJ2-7; 8 bases are shared with TRBD1. V was pared by 2 bases and J by 2 bases, with 8 bases of the junction left unmatched. The CDR3 is 16 amino acids. CDR1 and CDR2 (germline): SEHNR, FQNEAQ (reference sequence). The CDR3 is CASSLKAGQVTYEQYF. CDR3 DNA sequence: TGTGCCAGCAGCTTAAAGGCGGGACAGGTCACCTACGAGCAGTACTTC. Complete variable domain (other parts from reference TRBV7-9 and TRBJ2-7): DTGVSQNPRHKITKRGQNVTFRCDPISEHNRLYWYRQTLGQGPEFLTYFQNEAQLEKSRLLSDRFSAERPKGSFSTLEIQRTEQGDSAMYLCASSLKAGQVTYEQYFGPGTRLTVT.

CDR3 in DNA: TGTGCCAGCAGTCCCTCGAGGACAGGGGTAGGAGAGACCCAGTACTTC. It yields the protein CASSPSRTGVGETQYF. This sequence joins TRBV28 and TRBJ2-5; 9 bases map to TRBD1. This CDR3 has 16 residues. Germline assignment: CDR1 MDHEN and CDR2 SYDVKM. V shed 5 bases and J 4 bases; nucleotides not matched to a gene: 11.

The chain couples TRBV10-1 to TRBJ2-6; tentatively, D is TRBD1 (6 bases). V was pared by 4 bases and J by 0 bases, with 13 bases between. The CDR3 extends over 17 amino acids. CDR1 WNHNN and CDR2 SYGVQD come from the germline V gene (reference sequence). The CDR3 reads CASSAGPRGSGANVLTF. CDR3 coding DNA: TGCGCCAGCAGTGCGGGGCCCAGGGGCTCTGGGGCCAACGTCCTGACTTTC.

The genes are TRBV5-1 and TRBJ1-1; no firm D call. The V and J ends lost 9 bases and 0 bases respectively, with 15 bases between them. CDR1 is SGHRS, CDR2 YFSETQ, per germline. The length of the CDR3 is 14 residues. CDR3 protein: CATIALVMNTEAFF. CDR3 coding DNA: TGCGCCACCATTGCCCTGGTTATGAACACTGAAGCTTTCTTT.